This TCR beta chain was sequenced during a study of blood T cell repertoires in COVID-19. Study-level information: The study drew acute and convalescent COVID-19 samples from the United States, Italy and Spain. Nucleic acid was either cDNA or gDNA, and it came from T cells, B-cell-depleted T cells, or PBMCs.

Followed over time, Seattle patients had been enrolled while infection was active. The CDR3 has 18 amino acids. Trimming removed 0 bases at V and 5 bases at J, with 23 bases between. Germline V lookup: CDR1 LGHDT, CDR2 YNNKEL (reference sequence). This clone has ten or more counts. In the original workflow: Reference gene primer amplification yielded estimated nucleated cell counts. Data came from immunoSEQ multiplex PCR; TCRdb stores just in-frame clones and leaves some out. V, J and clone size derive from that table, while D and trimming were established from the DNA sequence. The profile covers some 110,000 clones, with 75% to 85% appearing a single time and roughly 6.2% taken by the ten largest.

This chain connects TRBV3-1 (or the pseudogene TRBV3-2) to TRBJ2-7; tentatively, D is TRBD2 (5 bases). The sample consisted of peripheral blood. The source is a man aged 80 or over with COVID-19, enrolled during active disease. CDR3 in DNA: TGTGCCAGCAGCCAAGAGTGGAATGGACTGGGCGGAGGTCACGAGCAGTACTTC. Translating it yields CASSQEWNGLGGGHEQYF.